A single sample is the source of the 3 T cell receptor beta chains below, sequenced in a study of T cell responses to AZD1222 COVID-19 vaccine. Sequenced by immunoSEQ multiplex PCR; TCRdb stores in-frame clones only, minus some. This sample has over 150,000 clones; roughly nine tenths occur once, and the top ten carry roughly 5.8%. The material was peripheral blood, obtained on day 0 of MenACWY control vaccination. The receptors come from an adult in good health.

This sequence joins TRBV4-1 and TRBJ2-2, with D maybe TRBD1 (5 bases). Trimming stripped 3 bases from V and 4 bases from J, with 15 bases between. Germline CDR1 is MGHRA and CDR2 is YSYEKL. The CDR3 extends over 16 amino acids. The DNA of the CDR3 is TGCGCCAGCAGCCATGTTCGTCAGGGTGGCACCGGGGAGCTGTTTTTT. Its translation is CASSHVRQGGTGELFF.

The J gene is TRBJ1-2, the V gene TRBV19; 8 bases line up with TRBD1. Germline assignment: CDR1 LNHDA and CDR2 SQIVND (reference sequence). Trimming took 3 bases from V and 5 from J; bases not matched to a gene: 2. This CDR3 comprises 13 residues. The CDR3 loop reads CASSIRTGYGYTF. DNA for the CDR3: TGTGCCAGTAGTATCCGGACAGGGTATGGCTACACCTTC.

This clone was seen a few times. The DNA of the CDR3 is TGTGCCAGCAGTTTATCCCTGGGGGATACGCAGTATTTT. It encodes CASSLSLGDTQYF. The V and J genes are TRBV27 and TRBJ2-3; D gene ambiguous. CDR1 is MNHEY and CDR2 is SMNVEV in the germline V gene (reference sequence). The CDR3 runs 13 residues. Trimming removed 0 bases at V and 6 bases at J, with 7 bases between.